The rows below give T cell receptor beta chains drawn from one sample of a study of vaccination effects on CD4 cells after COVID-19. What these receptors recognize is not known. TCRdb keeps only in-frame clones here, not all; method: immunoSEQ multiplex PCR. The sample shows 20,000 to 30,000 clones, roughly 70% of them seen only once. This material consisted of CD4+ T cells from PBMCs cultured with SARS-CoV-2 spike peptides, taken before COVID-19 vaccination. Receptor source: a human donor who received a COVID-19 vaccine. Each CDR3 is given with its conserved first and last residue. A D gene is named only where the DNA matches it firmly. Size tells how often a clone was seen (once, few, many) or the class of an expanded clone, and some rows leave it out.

TGCGCCAGCAGCTTGGACGGAACGACGGGGGATACGCAGTATTTT | CASSLDGTTGDTQYF | . | TRBJ2-3 | TRBV5-1 | .
TGTGCCAGCACCTCGGGACAGGGGAATGAAAAACTGTTTTTT | CASTSGQGNEKLFF | TRBD1 | TRBJ1-4 | TRBV6-5 | once
TGCGCCAGCAGTAATAGCGGGAGGGCAGTGGGGGAGCAGTACTTC | CASSNSGRAVGEQYF | TRBD2 | TRBJ2-7 | TRBV10-1 | .
TGTGCCAGCAGCCCTTGGGCAGGGTCGGGGAACACTGAAGCTTTCTTT | CASSPWAGSGNTEAFF | . | TRBJ1-1 | TRBV7-2 | .
TGCGCCAGCAGCTTGGGGGGCGGGACAGCGTCTAACTATGGCTACACCTTC | CASSLGGGTASNYGYTF | TRBD1 | TRBJ1-2 | TRBV5-1 | .
TGTGCCAGCAGTCTAGCGGGAGGTGGGCAGTTCTTC | CASSLAGGGQFF | TRBD2 | TRBJ2-1 | TRBV3-1/TRBV3-2 | .
TGTGCCAGCTTGCGCCCGTTCGGGACAGGAGGCTTCAGGCAGTTCTTC | CASLRPFGTGGFRQFF | TRBD1 | TRBJ2-1 | TRBV27 | .
TGTGCCAGCAGCGACAGGGGCTATGGCTACACCTTC | CASSDRGYGYTF | TRBD1 | TRBJ1-2 | TRBV6-5 | .
TGTGCCAGCTCAACACAGGGGAACACTGAAGCTTTCTTT | CASSTQGNTEAFF | . | TRBJ1-1 | TRBV18 | few
TGTGCCAGCAGTTTCCGGAGGTTTGGCTATGGCTACACCTTC | CASSFRRFGYGYTF | . | TRBJ1-2 | TRBV28 | .
TGTGCCAGCAGCCAAGGCTCGGAGCCCAGACAGCCCCAGCATTTT | CASSQGSEPRQPQHF | . | TRBJ1-5 | TRBV3-1/TRBV3-2 | .
TGCGCCAGCAGTCCCGATGGCACCGGGGAGCTGTTTTTT | CASSPDGTGELFF | . | TRBJ2-2 | TRBV10-1 | .
TGTGCCAGCAGTAGCGGGGGGGCTGGCAATGAGCAGTTCTTC | CASSSGGAGNEQFF | TRBD2 | TRBJ2-1 | TRBV6-5 | .
TGTGCCAGCAGTTTAGCTGGGGGAATCACTGAAGCTTTCTTT | CASSLAGGITEAFF | . | TRBJ1-1 | TRBV27 | .
TGCAGCGTTGAACGGGGGCAGGGGAACACTGAAGCTTTCTTT | CSVERGQGNTEAFF | . | TRBJ1-1 | TRBV29-1 | .
TGTGCCAGCTCACCACAGGGGGCTAGTTCCTACGAGCAGTACTTC | CASSPQGASSYEQYF | TRBD1 | TRBJ2-7 | TRBV18 | .
TGTGCCAGCAGCCTAAACAGAGAACTAGCCAAAAACATTCAGTACTTC | CASSLNRELAKNIQYF | . | TRBJ2-4 | TRBV5-4 | .
TGCAGCGTTGACGGTCAGACGAACACTGAAGCTTTCTTT | CSVDGQTNTEAFF | . | TRBJ1-1 | TRBV29-1 | .
TGTGCCAGCAGAATCACAGGGAATTCACCCCTCCACTTT | CASRITGNSPLHF | . | TRBJ1-6 | TRBV7-9 | once
TGTGCCAGCAGCGACGGGACGGGCAACATTCAGTACTTC | CASSDGTGNIQYF | . | TRBJ2-4 | TRBV9 | .
TGTGCCAGCAGCCCCAGGGGAGACACTGAAGCTTTCTTT | CASSPRGDTEAFF | . | TRBJ1-1 | TRBV3-1/TRBV3-2 | .
TGTGCCAGTAGCGTGCAGGGAGGGCCAGATACGCAGTATTTT | CASSVQGGPDTQYF | TRBD2 | TRBJ2-3 | TRBV19 | .
TGTGCCAGCAGCGACCAAAGGGGCAATCAGCCCCAGCATTTT | CASSDQRGNQPQHF | . | TRBJ1-5 | TRBV21-1 | few
TGTGCCAGCAGCCAAAGATTGGGCGGCACCGGGGAGCTGTTTTTT | CASSQRLGGTGELFF | . | TRBJ2-2 | TRBV3-1/TRBV3-2 | .
TGCGCCAGCAGCCTACTAGCGGAGGGGGGCACAGATACGCAGTATTTT | CASSLLAEGGTDTQYF | TRBD2 | TRBJ2-3 | TRBV4-1 | .
TGCAGTGCCAGTGCTTTGACAGGGGGAAGCTCCTATAATTCACCCCTCCACTTT | CSASALTGGSSYNSPLHF | TRBD1 | TRBJ1-6 | TRBV20-1 | few
TGTGCCAGCAGCGGTTTCTACGAGCAGTACTTC | CASSGFYEQYF | . | TRBJ2-7 | TRBV6-5 | .
TGTGCCAGCAGGAGTCACGACAGGGGCACAGATACGCAGTATTTT | CASRSHDRGTDTQYF | TRBD1 | TRBJ2-3 | TRBV6-6 | .
TGTGCCAGCAGTGCGGACGGCTCTGGAAACACCATATATTTT | CASSADGSGNTIYF | . | TRBJ1-3 | TRBV2 | .
TGTGCCAGTAGGGGGGCAGGGGGCACTGAAGCTTTCTTT | CASRGAGGTEAFF | TRBD1 | TRBJ1-1 | TRBV19 | few
TGTGCCTTCAGAGGGCGGGGGGGCACAGATACGCAGTATTTT | CAFRGRGGTDTQYF | TRBD2 | TRBJ2-3 | TRBV5-6 | .
TGCAGTGCTACAGAGAACACTGAAGCTTTCTTT | CSATENTEAFF | . | TRBJ1-1 | TRBV20-1 | .